The next 12 T cell receptor beta chains were all read from a single sample in a study of T cell clonality in common variable immunodeficiency. Study findings and constraints: Fewer deletions and N-nucleotide insertions were reportedly seen in common variable immunodeficiency TCR beta sequences.

Assay: immunoSEQ multiplex PCR; the TCRdb copy retains only in-frame clones and omits some. Sampling found 7,100 or so clones, none seen once. For these receptors, no antigen is known. The source material was peripheral blood mononuclear cells. The receptors shown here come from a human donor with common variable immunodeficiency.

About this clone: The read ends 3 residues shy of where the CDR3 ends; the end is completed using the germline J gene. The chain recombines TRBV6-1 with TRBJ1-5; D remains ambiguous. Trimming removed 2 bases from V and 5 bases from J, with 7 bases in between. The CDR3 runs 13 residues. Looked up from germline, CDR1 is MNHNS and CDR2 is SASEGT. The CDR3: CASSESGYQPQHF. The part of the CDR3 DNA that was read is TGTGCCAGCAGTGAAAGCGGATATCAGCCC.

This clone was seen a handful of times. The read terminates 3 residues ahead of where the CDR3 ends, so the germline J gene completes it. This rearrangement joins TRBV19 to TRBJ1-2; D not resolved. V was pared by 1 base and J by 7 bases, with 7 bases between. Germline loops: CDR1 LNHDA, CDR2 SQIVND (reference sequence). This CDR3 comprises 12 residues. CDR3 sequence: CASSIGILGYTF. The sequenced CDR3 bases are TGTGCCAGTAGTATAGGTATCCTTGGC.

This clone appeared a few times. The CDR3 end lies 3 residues beyond the end of the read and is filled in from the germline J gene. The rearrangement uses TRBV7-2 and TRBJ1-2, with a possible D match to TRBD1 (5 bases). Trimming took 7 bases from V and 6 from J, leaving 18 bases between them. CDR1 is SGHTA, CDR2 FQGNSA, per germline. The length of the CDR3 is 14 residues. The DNA read from the CDR3 is TGTGCCAGCACCCCAGCGTCCAGGGAAGATGGC. This encodes CASTPASREDG. The whole CDR3 protein is CASTPASREDGYTF.

As regards this clone: The observed sequence ends 3 residues before the CDR3 terminus, with the missing tail filled in from the germline J gene. The gene calls are TRBV19 and TRBJ2-1; 10 nucleotides line up with TRBD2. The CDR3 runs to 16 residues. V was pared by 10 bases and J by 2 bases, with 11 bases of the junction left unmatched. CDR1 and CDR2 (germline): LNHDA, SQIVND (reference sequence). CDR3 loop: CATHPRLAGAYNEQFF. The sequenced part of the CDR3 DNA is TGTGCCACCCACCCTCGGCTAGCGGGAGCCTACAATGAG.

This clone was detected only a few times. The read ends 3 residues before the CDR3 terminus; that terminus is restored from the germline J gene. V gene TRBV19 combines with J gene TRBJ2-2; TRBD2 aligns across 7 bases. V trimming: 5 bases; J trimming: 2 bases; junction bases outside the gene matches: 5. Germline V gene lookup returns CDR1 LNHDA and CDR2 SQIVND (reference sequence). The CDR3 extends over 15 amino acids. The CDR3 DNA, read in part, is TGTGCCAGTAGTCCCCAGCGGGGTAACACCGGGGAG. Translation: CASSPQRGNTGE. The CDR3 reads in full as CASSPQRGNTGELFF. The complete variable domain, with remaining parts taken from reference TRBV19 and TRBJ2-2, reads DGGITQSPKYLFRKEGQNVTLSCEQNLNHDAMYWYRQDPGQGLRLIYYSQIVNDFQKGDIAEGYSVSREKKESFPLTVTSAQKNPTAFYLCASSPQRGNTGELFFGEGSRLTVL.

This clone was observed a handful of times. Read sequence stops 3 residues before the CDR3 end, and the germline J gene provides the missing end. The chain employs TRBV19 and TRBJ2-5, with a tentative D call TRBD1 (5 bases). V was cut by 3 bases and J by 5 bases, with 10 bases left in between. This CDR3 has 13 residues. CDR1 and CDR2 (germline): LNHDA, SQIVND (reference sequence). CDR3 sequence reads: CASSIVQGETQYF. CDR3 bases read: TGTGCCAGTAGTATTGTGCAGGGCGAGACC.

Concerning this clone: The read ends 3 residues before the CDR3 terminus; that terminus is restored from the germline J gene. This rearrangement joins TRBV19 to TRBJ2-1; the match to TRBD2 covers 11 bases. The CDR3 runs to 17 residues. The trim removed 5 bases at V and 1 base at J, leaving 7 bases unmatched. Germline assignment: CDR1 LNHDA and CDR2 SQIVND (reference sequence). CDR3 region: CASSSPGLAVSYNEQFF. CDR3 DNA, as far as it was read: TGTGCCAGTAGTTCGCCGGGACTAGCGGTGTCCTACAATGAG. The whole variable domain, remainder taken from reference TRBV19 and TRBJ2-1, is DGGITQSPKYLFRKEGQNVTLSCEQNLNHDAMYWYRQDPGQGLRLIYYSQIVNDFQKGDIAEGYSVSREKKESFPLTVTSAQKNPTAFYLCASSSPGLAVSYNEQFFGPGTRLTVL.

This clone has just a few counts. Sequencing ends 3 residues short of the CDR3 end; the germline J gene provides the rest. The chain combines TRBV19 with TRBJ2-7, with D tentatively TRBD1 (5 bases). This CDR3 contains 13 residues. V was cut by 4 bases and J by 1 base, with 8 bases left in between. Looked up from germline, CDR1 is LNHDA and CDR2 is SQIVND (reference sequence). CDR3 bases read: TGTGCCAGTAGTAAGGCAGGGTCCTACGAG. This gives the protein CASSKAGSYE. The CDR3 in its entirety is CASSKAGSYEQYF.

On this clone: The CDR3 end is not reached by the read, which stops 3 residues before it; the germline J gene fills it in. The V gene is TRBV7-9, the J gene TRBJ2-2; 7 nucleotides agree with TRBD1. Unmatched junction bases numbered 6, after V lost 6 bases and J lost 8 bases. CDR3 length: 13 amino acids. The germline CDR1 and CDR2 sequences are SEHNR and FQNEAQ (reference sequence). CDR3 sequence: CASSAMGQGELFF. Incomplete CDR3 DNA: TGTGCCAGCAGTGCGATGGGACAGGGGGAG.

This clone was found a few times. The CDR3 goes on 3 residues after the read ends, and that part is filled in from the germline J gene. V usage is TRBV7-2 and J usage is TRBJ2-7; weak D call: TRBD2 (5 bases). CDR1 SGHTA and CDR2 FQGNSA come from the germline V gene. V lost 5 bases to trimming and J lost 3 bases, with 11 bases between them. The CDR3 runs to 13 residues. The CDR3 sequence: CASSDTGVYEQYF. CDR3 bases read: TGTGCCAGCAGCGACACCGGGGTCTACGAG.

This clone was seen only a few times. The CDR3 extends 3 residues past the end of the read, so its final part is completed from the germline J gene. The J gene is TRBJ2-1, the V gene TRBV7-2; 9 bases fit TRBD1. Germline loops: CDR1 SGHTA, CDR2 FQGNSA. Trimming took 0 bases from V and 3 from J; bases not matched to a gene: 6. The CDR3 covers 17 residues. The CDR3 region is CASSLAWDRVRYNEQFF. Incomplete CDR3 DNA: TGTGCCAGCAGCTTAGCGTGGGACAGGGTTCGCTACAATGAG.

About this clone itself: The read gets to within 3 residues of the CDR3 end, and the germline J gene fills in the rest. The V gene is TRBV6-1, the J gene TRBJ1-5; D is unclear. V dropped 3 bases and J dropped 5 bases, with 11 bases sitting between them. The CDR3 is made up of 14 amino acids. Germline V CDR1 and CDR2: MNHNS, SASEGT. CDR3 in amino acids: CASSEARPHQPQHF. The CDR3 bases that were read are TGTGCCAGCAGTGAGGCAAGGCCCCATCAGCCC.